The source of this TCR beta chain is a study of blood T cell repertoires in COVID-19. The data were produced by immunoSEQ multiplex PCR, yet TCRdb's version contains in-frame clones alone and is incomplete. The data show around 300,000 clones, 75% to 90% seen once. CDR1 and CDR2 from the germline V gene are MNHEY and SMNVEV (reference sequence). This CDR3 spans 15 amino acids. With V trimmed by 4 bases and J by 0 bases, 3 bases remained unmatched. Recruited during active infection, patients (from Seattle) were subsequently followed longitudinally. This sequence joins TRBV27 and TRBJ1-3; 7 bases align to TRBD1. This clonotype was sampled from a woman between 50 and 59 years old with COVID-19, enrolled during active disease. Sequenced input: peripheral blood. The CDR3 loop reads CASSSDRVSGNTIYF. CDR3 bases: TGTGCCAGCAGTTCAGACAGGGTCTCTGGAAACACCATATATTTT.